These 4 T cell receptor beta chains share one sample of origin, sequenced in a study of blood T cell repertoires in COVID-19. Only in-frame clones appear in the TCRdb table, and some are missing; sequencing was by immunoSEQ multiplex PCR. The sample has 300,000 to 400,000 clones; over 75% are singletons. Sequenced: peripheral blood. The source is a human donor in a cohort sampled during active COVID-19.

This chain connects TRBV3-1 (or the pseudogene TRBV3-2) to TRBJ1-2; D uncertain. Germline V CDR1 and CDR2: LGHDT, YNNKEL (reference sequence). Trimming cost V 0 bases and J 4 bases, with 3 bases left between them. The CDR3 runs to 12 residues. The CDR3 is CASSQDFYGYTF. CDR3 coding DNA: TGTGCCAGCAGCCAAGACTTCTATGGCTACACCTTC.

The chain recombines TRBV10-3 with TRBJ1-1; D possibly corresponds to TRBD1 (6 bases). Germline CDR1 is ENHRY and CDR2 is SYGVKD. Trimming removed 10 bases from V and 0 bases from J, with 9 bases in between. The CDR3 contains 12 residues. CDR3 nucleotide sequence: TGTGCCACCGGACAGATGAACACTGAAGCTTTCTTT. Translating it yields CATGQMNTEAFF.

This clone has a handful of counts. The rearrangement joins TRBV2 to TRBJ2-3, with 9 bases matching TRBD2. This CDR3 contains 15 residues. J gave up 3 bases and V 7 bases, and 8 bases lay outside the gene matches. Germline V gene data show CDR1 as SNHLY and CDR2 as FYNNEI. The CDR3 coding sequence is TGTGCCAGCAAACTCTCCAGCGGGGGGACAGATACGCAGTATTTT. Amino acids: CASKLSSGGTDTQYF.

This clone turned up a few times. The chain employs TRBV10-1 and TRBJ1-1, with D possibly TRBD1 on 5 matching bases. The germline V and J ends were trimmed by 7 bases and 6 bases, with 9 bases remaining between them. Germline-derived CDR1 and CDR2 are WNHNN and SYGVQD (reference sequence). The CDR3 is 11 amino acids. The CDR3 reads CASTGGAEAFF. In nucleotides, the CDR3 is TGCGCCAGCACCGGAGGGGCTGAAGCTTTCTTT.